This entry is about one T cell receptor beta chain. TCRdb's table, derived via immunoSEQ multiplex PCR, lists solely in-frame clones and lacks some. The sample contains about 180,000 clones, 80% to 90% of which appear only once. This record belongs to a study of blood T cell repertoires in COVID-19. Turning to the study itself: COVID-19 samples from acute and convalescent phases originated in the United States, Italy and Spain. The analysed material was cDNA or gDNA that came from T cells, B-cell-depleted T cells, or PBMCs.

The ends lost 2 bases at V and 5 bases at J; junction bases unmatched: 6. This CDR3 has 15 amino acids. CDR1 is SGHRS, CDR2 YFSETQ, per germline. The chain links TRBV5-1 to TRBJ2-7; 11 bases are a match to TRBD1. Material for sequencing was peripheral blood. The receptor's source is a man between 65 and 85 years old with active or convalescent COVID-19. The CDR3 reads CASSFRPGQGDEQYF. CDR3 bases: TGCGCCAGCAGCTTTAGGCCGGGACAGGGGGACGAGCAGTACTTC.